The T cell receptor beta chain described here comes from a study of blood T cell repertoires in COVID-19. As for the study in general: T cells, B-cell-depleted T cells, or PBMCs supplied cDNA or gDNA.

The CDR3 spans 15 residues. Per germline, CDR1 MDHEN and CDR2 SYDVKM. V lost 3 bases and J 0 bases, leaving 10 bases between the germline ends. Authors' analysis steps: Reference gene primer amplification gave estimated nucleated cell counts. TCRdb's copy holds only in-frame clones and misses some; the assay was immunoSEQ multiplex PCR. The DNA was the basis for D and trimming; V, J and clone size are from that table. There are around 250,000 clones in the sample; approximately 77% occur only once, and around 2.9% lies in the top ten. This chain connects TRBV28 to TRBJ2-3, with a weak D call TRBD2 (7 bases). The sequenced sample was peripheral blood. The clonotype was recovered from a woman aged 18 to 35 with acute or convalescent COVID-19. CDR3 protein: CASSFAGASTDTQYF. DNA for the CDR3: TGTGCCAGCAGTTTTGCGGGGGCAAGCACAGATACGCAGTATTTT.